This T cell receptor beta chain was observed in a study of tumor-infiltrating lymphocytes in primary liver carcinoma. This CDR3 contains 14 residues. V lost 2 bases and J lost 5, with 13 bases in between. Germline values: CDR1 MDHEN, CDR2 SYDVKM. Bulk tissue was left unsorted, and RNA and DNA were co-extracted from 20-30 mg of it. Only a few counts were recorded for this clonotype. What it binds is unknown. Findings and caveats of the study: The overlap of tumor-adjacent and tumor-blood pairs was smaller than that of tumor region pairs.

TCR beta cDNA was reverse-transcribed from about 550 ng of total RNA. The reaction used a constant-region primer and ProtoScript II reverse transcriptase. ARM-PCR was slightly modified, and three nested multiplex PCR rounds with it gave rise to the TCR beta libraries. Forward primers for TRBV1-TRBV30 and a C-beta reverse primer served the first two PCR rounds, at 10 cycles each. TCRdb reprocessed the multiplex PCR reads with MiXCR, giving one entry per CDR3 protein. The repertoire holds 85,000 to 100,000 distinct CDR3 sequences, with 68% as singletons. The origin of this receptor is a middle-aged man with primary liver carcinoma and hepatitis B virus infection. This chain links TRBV28 with TRBJ2-7; D unclear. Sequencing was performed on tumor-adjacent normal liver tissue. This CDR3 is CASSLEVKGNEQYF. The CDR3 DNA is TGTGCCAGCAGTTTAGAGGTAAAGGGAAACGAGCAGTACTTC.